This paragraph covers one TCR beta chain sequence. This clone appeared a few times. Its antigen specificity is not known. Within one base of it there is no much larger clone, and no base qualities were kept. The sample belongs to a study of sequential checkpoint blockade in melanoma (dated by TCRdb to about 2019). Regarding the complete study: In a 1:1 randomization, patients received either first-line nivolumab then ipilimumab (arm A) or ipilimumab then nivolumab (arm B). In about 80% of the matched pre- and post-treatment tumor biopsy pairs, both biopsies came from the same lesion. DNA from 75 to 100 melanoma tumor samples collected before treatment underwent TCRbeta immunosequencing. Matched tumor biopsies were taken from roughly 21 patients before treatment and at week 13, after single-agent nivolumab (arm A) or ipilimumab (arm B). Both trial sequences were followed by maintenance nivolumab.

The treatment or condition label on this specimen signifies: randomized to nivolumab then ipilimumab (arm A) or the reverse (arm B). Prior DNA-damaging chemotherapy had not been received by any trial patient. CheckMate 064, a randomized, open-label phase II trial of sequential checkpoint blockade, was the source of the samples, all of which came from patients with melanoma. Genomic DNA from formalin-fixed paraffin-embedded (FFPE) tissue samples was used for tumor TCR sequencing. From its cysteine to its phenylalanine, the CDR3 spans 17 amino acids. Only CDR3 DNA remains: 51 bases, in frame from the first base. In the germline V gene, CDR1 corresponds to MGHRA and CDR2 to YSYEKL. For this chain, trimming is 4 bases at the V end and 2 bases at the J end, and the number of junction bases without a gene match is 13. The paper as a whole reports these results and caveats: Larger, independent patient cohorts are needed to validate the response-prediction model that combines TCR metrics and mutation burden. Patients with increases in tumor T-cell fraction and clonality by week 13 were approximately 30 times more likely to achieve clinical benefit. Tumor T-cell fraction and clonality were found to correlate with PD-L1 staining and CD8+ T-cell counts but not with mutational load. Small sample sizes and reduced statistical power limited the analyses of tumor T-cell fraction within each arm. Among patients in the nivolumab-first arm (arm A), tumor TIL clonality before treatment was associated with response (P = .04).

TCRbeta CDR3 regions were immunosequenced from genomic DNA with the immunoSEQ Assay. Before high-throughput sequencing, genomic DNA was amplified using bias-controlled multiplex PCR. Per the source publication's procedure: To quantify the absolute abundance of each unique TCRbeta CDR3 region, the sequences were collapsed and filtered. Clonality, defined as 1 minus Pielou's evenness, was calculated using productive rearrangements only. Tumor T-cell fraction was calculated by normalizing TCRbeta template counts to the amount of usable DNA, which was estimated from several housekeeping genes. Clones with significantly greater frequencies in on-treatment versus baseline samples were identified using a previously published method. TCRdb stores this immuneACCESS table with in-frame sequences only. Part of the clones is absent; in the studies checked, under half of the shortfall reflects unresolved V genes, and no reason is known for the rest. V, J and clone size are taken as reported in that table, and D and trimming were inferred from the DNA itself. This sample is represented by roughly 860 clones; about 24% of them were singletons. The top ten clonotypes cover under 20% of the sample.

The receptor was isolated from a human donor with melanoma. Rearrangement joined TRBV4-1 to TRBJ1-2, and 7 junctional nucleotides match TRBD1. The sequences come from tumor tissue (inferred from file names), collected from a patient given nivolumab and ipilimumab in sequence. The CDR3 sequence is CASSPGTEAKKNYGYTF. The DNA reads TGCGCCAGCAGCCCCGGGACAGAAGCCAAAAAAAACTATGGCTACACCTTC.